This T cell receptor (beta chain) comes out of a study of blood T cell repertoires in COVID-19. Study-level background: Collection of acute and convalescent COVID-19 samples took place in the United States, Italy and Spain. Nucleic acid was either cDNA or gDNA, and it came from T cells, B-cell-depleted T cells, or PBMCs.

From germline, CDR1 is SGHRS and CDR2 YFSETQ. With V trimmed by 2 bases and J by 1 base, 5 bases remained unmatched. The CDR3 covers 15 residues. Original processing notes: Amplifying reference gene primers gave estimates of nucleated cell counts. Data came from immunoSEQ multiplex PCR; TCRdb stores just in-frame clones and leaves some out. V, J and clone size were drawn from that table, and D and trimming were deduced from the DNA. The sample lists 390,000 or so clones, roughly 90% occurring once. The rearrangement uses TRBV5-1 and TRBJ1-1; 7 nucleotides align to TRBD1. This receptor was obtained from a man aged 18 to 29 with active or convalescent COVID-19. The specimen was peripheral blood. The CDR3 here is CASSLYRGENTEAFF. For the CDR3, the DNA is TGCGCCAGCAGCTTATACAGGGGCGAGAACACTGAAGCTTTCTTT.